This T cell receptor (beta chain) was sequenced in a study of monozygotic twins with inflammatory bowel disease. TCRdb re-called the 5' RACE reads and catalogs CDR3 proteins one per entry, DNA excluded. The ten top clones account for 2.4%, within a sample of 350,000 to 550,000 distinct CDR3 sequences. In germline, CDR1 is SGHNT, CDR2 YYREEE (reference sequence). The CDR3 has 17 residues. The chain employs TRBV5-4 and TRBJ2-6; with no DNA, the TCRdb D assignment of TRBD1 cannot be verified. The sequence derives from a human donor with ulcerative colitis or Crohn's disease, or a healthy co-twin of an affected twin (not recorded which). Sequenced sample: blood. This chain's CDR3 is CASSTGQGVPGANVLTF.